This entry concerns a single T cell receptor (beta chain). As yet, its antigen is unknown. These data originate in a study of memory CD4+ T cells and cytomegalovirus serostatus. As for the study in general: Of the healthy Belgian adults, 9 were CMV seropositive and 20 to 30 seronegative.

Assay: immunoSEQ multiplex PCR; the TCRdb copy retains only in-frame clones and omits some. Of 80,000 to 100,000 clones listed, under 90% were seen once; the top ten hold less than 4%. V lost 2 bases and J 8 bases, leaving 15 bases between the germline ends. This CDR3 region has 13 residues. Looked up from germline, CDR1 is SQVTM and CDR2 is ANQGSEA. The sort gate was single viable CD3+CD4+CD8-CD45RO+ cells for memory CD4+ T cells. Findings and caveats of the study: About 40% of the roughly 160 known CMV-associated TCRbeta sequences appeared in CD4+ memory. The CMV-associated TCR signature appears largely within the CD4+ memory repertoire. CMV serostatus prediction reached median AUC around 0.95, or 0.9 with US-trained model.

This clonotype was sampled from an adult in good health and CMV-seropositive. The chain carries TRBV29-1 and TRBJ1-2; no clear D gene. Input material: memory CD4+ T cells from blood. CDR3 nucleotide sequence: TGCAGCGTTGAAATTTTGGCATCCAGCGGCTACACCTTC. Encoded protein: CSVEILASSGYTF.